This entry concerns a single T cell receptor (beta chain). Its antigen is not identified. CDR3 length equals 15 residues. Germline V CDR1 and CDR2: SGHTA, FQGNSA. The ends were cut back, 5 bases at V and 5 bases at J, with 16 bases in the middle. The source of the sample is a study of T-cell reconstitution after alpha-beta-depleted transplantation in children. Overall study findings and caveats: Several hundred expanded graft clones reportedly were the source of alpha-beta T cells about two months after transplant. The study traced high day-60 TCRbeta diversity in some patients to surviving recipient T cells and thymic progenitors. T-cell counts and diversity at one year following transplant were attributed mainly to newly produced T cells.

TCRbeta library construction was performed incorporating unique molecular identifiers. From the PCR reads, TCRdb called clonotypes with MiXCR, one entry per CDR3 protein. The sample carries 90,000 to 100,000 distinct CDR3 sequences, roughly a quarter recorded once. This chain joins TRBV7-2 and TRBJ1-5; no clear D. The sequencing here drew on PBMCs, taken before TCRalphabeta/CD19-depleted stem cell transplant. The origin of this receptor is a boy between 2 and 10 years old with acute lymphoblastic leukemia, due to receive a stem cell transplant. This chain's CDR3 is CASSPTGTLYQPQHF. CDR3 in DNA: TGTGCCAGCAGCCCCACGGGTACTCTTTATCAGCCCCAGCATTTT.